One and the same sample provided the 27 T cell receptor beta chains below, sequenced in a study of human CD4 T cells and Enterobacteriaceae. Sorting took every CD4+ cell except CD45RA+CCR7+CD95- naive cells, reaching over 95% purity. The repertoire was sequenced with immunoSEQ multiplex PCR; TCRdb's copy has only in-frame clones and lacks some. The top ten hold around 0.96% of the sample, which has about 29,000 clones, approximately 81% seen once. Sequencing input: memory CD4+ T cells from blood. Every receptor here comes from a human donor in good health.

The rearrangement links TRBV10-3 to TRBJ2-1; D not certain. CDR3 size: 13 residues. Germline V gives CDR1 ENHRY, CDR2 SYGVKD. The ends were cut back, 4 bases at V and 5 bases at J, with 9 bases in the middle. CDR3 sequence reads: CAISAVGNNEQFF. For the CDR3, the DNA is TGTGCCATCAGTGCGGTAGGTAACAATGAGCAGTTCTTC.

This chain links TRBV14 with TRBJ2-7; no clear D gene. Germline V gives CDR1 SGHDN, CDR2 FVKESK. V dropped 6 bases and J dropped 0 bases, with 6 bases sitting between them. This CDR3 comprises 12 residues. CDR3 DNA: TGTGCCAGCAGATCCGCCTCCTACGAGCAGTACTTC. It is translated as CASRSASYEQYF.

Points on this clone: The same CDR3 arises from other DNA sequences in this sample as well. This chain connects TRBV27 to TRBJ2-1; D uncertain. The germline CDR1 and CDR2 sequences are MNHEY and SMNVEV (reference sequence). This CDR3 has 15 amino acids. V lost 6 bases and J lost 6, with 18 bases in between. The CDR3 loop reads CASRNLAGASNEQFF. The CDR3 DNA is TGTGCCAGCAGAAATCTCGCAGGAGCTTCCAATGAGCAGTTCTTC.

The chain combines TRBV6-5 with TRBJ1-1; D is unresolved. The V end was cut by 0 bases, the J end by 0 bases, with 2 bases between. The CDR3 has 13 residues. CDR1 is MNHEY, CDR2 SVGAGI, per germline. The CDR3 loop is CASSYSLNTEAFF. The DNA of the CDR3 is TGTGCCAGCAGTTACTCCCTGAACACTGAAGCTTTCTTT.

J is TRBJ1-1 and V is TRBV16, with a tentative D call TRBD1 (5 bases). Germline assignment: CDR1 KGHSY and CDR2 FQNENV. Trimming removed 2 bases from V and 5 bases from J, with 9 bases in between. The CDR3 has 13 amino acids. CDR3 in amino acids: CASSQQGATEAFF. CDR3 bases: TGTGCCAGCAGCCAACAGGGAGCGACTGAAGCTTTCTTT.

The chain links TRBV5-1 to TRBJ1-2; D is unresolved. Germline-derived CDR1 and CDR2 are SGHRS and YFSETQ. The CDR3 contains 13 residues. Trimming removed 0 bases from V and 8 bases from J, with 11 bases in between. CDR3 DNA: TGCGCCAGCAGCTTGGATAGGGCGTGGGGCTACACCTTC. Its protein is CASSLDRAWGYTF.

In its sample, this clone was seen once. V gene TRBV29-1 combines with J gene TRBJ2-5; the match to TRBD1 covers 9 bases. The CDR3 is made up of 12 amino acids. The trim removed 7 bases at V and 2 bases at J, leaving 2 bases unmatched. Germline CDR1 and CDR2: SQVTM and ANQGSEA. CDR3 loop: CSADRGQETQYF. In DNA, the CDR3 is TGCAGCGCCGACAGGGGGCAAGAGACCCAGTACTTC.

This sequence joins TRBV5-1 and TRBJ2-1; D unresolved. The CDR3 is 14 amino acids. The V gene lost 1 base and the J gene lost 5 bases, with 10 bases spanning the gap. The germline V gene has CDR1 SGHRS and CDR2 YFSETQ. The CDR3 coding sequence is TGCGCCAGCAGCTTGACCGGGCTGAACAATGAGCAGTTCTTC. Translating it yields CASSLTGLNNEQFF.

The rearrangement joins TRBV18 to TRBJ2-2, with D possibly TRBD1 on 5 matching bases. CDR1 is KGHSH, CDR2 LQKENI, per germline. Deletions cut 1 base from V and 4 bases from J, with 10 bases between. The CDR3 sequence is 15 residues long. In DNA, the CDR3 is TGTGCCAGCTCACCACGCCAGGGTATCACCGGGGAGCTGTTTTTT. Residues: CASSPRQGITGELFF.

V is TRBV27 and J is TRBJ1-1, with D possibly matching TRBD1 (5 bases). V was clipped by 6 bases and J by 0 bases, with 17 bases between them. The CDR3 totals 16 residues. Germline CDR1 is MNHEY and CDR2 is SMNVEV (reference sequence). The CDR3 nucleotides read TGTGCCAGCAGGGACCCACTTCAGGGAATGAACACTGAAGCTTTCTTT. Protein sequence: CASRDPLQGMNTEAFF.

V and J are TRBV29-1 and TRBJ2-5; D gene ambiguous. The CDR3 is 13 amino acids. CDR1 SQVTM and CDR2 ANQGSEA come from the germline V gene. The V end was cut by 2 bases, the J end by 5 bases, with 12 bases between. Here the CDR3 reads CSVERLVGETQYF. The CDR3 nucleotides are TGCAGCGTTGAACGGCTAGTCGGGGAGACCCAGTACTTC.

The chain carries TRBV5-1 and TRBJ2-3; weak D call: TRBD2 (6 bases). The CDR3 is 14 residues long. V was pared by 0 bases and J by 6 bases, with 11 bases between. Germline V CDR1 and CDR2: SGHRS, YFSETQ. The CDR3, as DNA: TGCGCCAGCAGCTTGGCCTCTGCGGGGGATACGCAGTATTTT. Amino acid sequence: CASSLASAGDTQYF.

The gene calls are TRBV5-4 and TRBJ2-1; a weak D match, TRBD1 (6 bases). The V and J ends lost 1 base and 3 bases respectively, with 14 bases between them. Germline V gene sequence: CDR1 SGHNT, CDR2 YYREEE (reference sequence). CDR3 length: 16 residues. The CDR3 spells CASSLTGHRYYNEQFF. CDR3 nucleotide sequence: TGTGCCAGCAGCTTGACGGGACACCGATACTACAATGAGCAGTTCTTC.

The sample holds one count of this clone. The J gene is TRBJ1-5, the V gene TRBV29-1, with D possibly TRBD1 on 6 matching bases. V was clipped by 2 bases and J by 15 bases, with 17 bases between them. The CDR3 length is 12 residues. Germline lookup yields CDR1 SQVTM and CDR2 ANQGSEA. CDR3 DNA: TGCAGCGTTGAAACCGTACAGGGAAGTCCGCATTTT. Encoded protein: CSVETVQGSPHF.

This chain connects TRBV27 to TRBJ2-6, with a possible D match to TRBD1 (6 bases). V lost 7 bases and J lost 2, with 21 bases in between. The CDR3 is 18 residues long. The V gene's germline CDR1 is MNHEY and CDR2 SMNVEV (reference sequence). In nucleotides, the CDR3 is TGTGCCAGCACCACGGCCTACTACAGGGCTGCTGGGGCCAACGTCCTGACTTTC. It yields the protein CASTTAYYRAAGANVLTF.

V and J are TRBV5-1 and TRBJ1-2, with 8 bases fitting TRBD1. The CDR3 covers 14 residues. V lost 4 bases to trimming and J lost 8 bases; unmatched junction nucleotides: 10. Germline CDR1 is SGHRS and CDR2 is YFSETQ. The CDR3 region is CASSRQGQDLGYTF. Written as DNA, the CDR3 is TGCGCCAGCAGCAGGCAGGGACAGGATCTCGGCTACACCTTC.

The chain employs TRBV6-6 and TRBJ1-5, with a tentative D call TRBD1 (6 bases). This CDR3 has 15 residues. Germline CDR1 reads MNHNY; CDR2 reads SVGAGI (reference sequence). The CDR3 sequence: CASKGGRGPNQPQHF. CDR3 nucleotides: TGTGCGTCTAAAGGGGGACGGGGGCCCAATCAGCCCCAGCATTTT.

This clone was picked up a small number of times. V and J are TRBV29-1 and TRBJ1-4; possible D gene TRBD1, 5 bases. V was pared by 6 bases and J by 7 bases, with 12 bases between. Per the germline V gene, CDR1 is SQVTM and CDR2 is ANQGSEA. The CDR3 runs 12 residues. In DNA, the CDR3 is TGCAGCGTCCGGGGGACCGGTGAAAAACTGTTTTTT. Protein product: CSVRGTGEKLFF. Using reference TRBV29-1 and TRBJ1-4 for the parts outside the CDR3, the full variable domain is SAVISQKPSRDICQRGTSLTIQCQVDSQVTMMFWYRQQPGQSLTLIATANQGSEATYESGFVIDKFPISRPNLTFSTLTVSNMSPEDSSIYLCSVRGTGEKLFFGSGTQLSVL.

This sequence joins TRBV10-1 and TRBJ2-7, with TRBD2 matching over 7 bases. Germline CDR1 reads WNHNN; CDR2 reads SYGVQD (reference sequence). The CDR3 extends over 14 amino acids. V trimming: 5 bases; J trimming: 7 bases; junction bases outside the gene matches: 11. The CDR3 DNA is TGCGCCAGCAGTCGGGGGGACTATTCGGGAGAGCAGTACTTC. Its protein product is CASSRGDYSGEQYF.

The genes are TRBV18 and TRBJ1-1; a weak D match, TRBD1 (6 bases). This CDR3 is built from 14 residues. The V gene's germline CDR1 is KGHSH and CDR2 LQKENI. The V and J ends lost 3 bases and 0 bases respectively, with 8 bases between them. Here the CDR3 reads CASSPGQLNTEAFF. Written as DNA, the CDR3 is TGTGCCAGCTCACCCGGACAGTTGAACACTGAAGCTTTCTTT. Using reference TRBV18 and TRBJ1-1 for the parts outside the CDR3, the full variable domain is NAGVMQNPRHLVRRRGQEARLRCSPMKGHSHVYWYRQLPEEGLKFMVYLQKENIIDESGMPKERFSAEFPKEGPSILRIQQVVRGDSAAYFCASSPGQLNTEAFFGQGTRLTVV.

The chain is built from TRBV6-1 and TRBJ2-1; TRBD1 matches at 10 bases. Germline-derived CDR1 and CDR2 are MNHNS and SASEGT. The V segment lost 4 bases and the J segment 7 bases; nucleotides outside the gene matches: 10. The CDR3 totals 16 residues. CDR3 loop: CASSGLRDRGGNEQFF. CDR3 in DNA: TGTGCCAGCAGTGGACTCCGGGACAGGGGTGGAAATGAGCAGTTCTTC.

The chain combines TRBV10-3 with TRBJ2-3, with 11 bases aligning to TRBD1. The CDR3 is 14 residues long. Germline CDR1 reads ENHRY; CDR2 reads SYGVKD. V dropped 6 bases and J dropped 3; count of bases not matched to a gene: 2. The CDR3 sequence is CAIRGDRGTDTQYF. CDR3 DNA: TGTGCCATCAGGGGGGACAGGGGGACAGATACGCAGTATTTT.

The CDR3 sequence is CASSRTQGKETQYF. DNA of the CDR3: TGTGCCAGCAGTCGTACCCAGGGTAAAGAGACCCAGTACTTC. This chain connects TRBV2 to TRBJ2-5, with a tentative D call TRBD1 (5 bases). V lost 5 bases and J lost 3, with 13 bases in between. Germline CDR1 reads SNHLY; CDR2 reads FYNNEI. The CDR3 contains 14 residues.

This chain's CDR3 is CASSLSRDTGELFF. The CDR3 nucleotides are TGTGCCAGCAGTTTATCCAGGGACACCGGGGAGCTGTTTTTT. This chain uses TRBV27 with TRBJ2-2, with D perhaps matching TRBD1 (5 bases). V was clipped by 0 bases and J by 3 bases, with 5 bases between them. Per the germline V gene, CDR1 is MNHEY and CDR2 is SMNVEV (reference sequence). The CDR3 is 14 residues long.

V and J are TRBV11-3 and TRBJ2-2; 10 nucleotides align to TRBD2. The trim removed 2 bases at V and 6 bases at J, leaving 3 bases unmatched. The CDR3 totals 15 residues. CDR1 is SGHNT and CDR2 is YENEEA in the germline V gene. The CDR3 sequence: CASSLPSGRSGELFF. CDR3 in DNA: TGTGCCAGCAGCTTACCTAGCGGGAGATCCGGGGAGCTGTTTTTT.

The chain uses TRBV5-6 and TRBJ1-6, with 10 bases matching TRBD1. V lost 1 base and J lost 10; bases outside the gene matches: 11. The germline CDR1 and CDR2 sequences are SGHDT and YYEEEE. The CDR3 has 17 residues. In nucleotides, the CDR3 is TGTGCCAGCAGCTTGACCGGCAGGACAGGGGGTAACTCACCCCTCCACTTT. Residues: CASSLTGRTGGNSPLHF.

The chain recombines TRBV10-1 with TRBJ2-3; 10 bases map to TRBD2. The CDR3 extends over 16 amino acids. Germline V CDR1 and CDR2: WNHNN, SYGVQD (reference sequence). Trimming removed 2 bases from V and 5 bases from J; junction bases left unmatched: 7. The CDR3: CASSERLAGAGDTQYF. The CDR3 DNA is TGCGCCAGCAGTGAGAGGCTAGCGGGGGCAGGAGATACGCAGTATTTT.